A selection of T cell receptor beta chains follows, all from one sample in a study of molecular identifiers for immune sequencing clone quantification. TCRdb re-derived calls from the PCR reads in MiXCR, one entry per CDR3 protein. This sample yields approximately 40,000 distinct CDR3 sequences, of which about 24% are seen a single time; around 0.97% belongs to the top ten. The sequencing sample was made of naive CD8+ T cells from blood, with Jurkat cell RNA spiked in. The receptors come from a human donor in good health. Some libraries in this study had Jurkat cell RNA spiked in. Each CDR3 is given with its conserved first and last residue. The order of the fields is D gene, clone size, V gene, J gene, CDR3 DNA, CDR3 protein. The D gene is left open where the match is weak. Size is omitted from some rows. Given values are once, few, many or a class for expanded clones.

>TRBD2|many|TRBV24-1|TRBJ2-3
TGTGCCACCAGTGACACGCCGGGACTAGCGTTCCCAGATACGCAGTATTTT
CATSDTPGLAFPDTQYF
>NA|many|TRBV7-9|TRBJ1-2
TGTGCCAGCAGCTTATACGGTGGCCGAACTCTTGGCTACACCTTC
CASSLYGGRTLGYTF
>TRBD2|many|TRBV15|TRBJ2-1
TGTGCCACCAGCAGGGAGACTAGCGGGAGAGTATATGAGCAGTTCTTC
CATSRETSGRVYEQFF
>NA|NA|TRBV12-3/TRBV12-4|TRBJ1-5
TGTGCCAGCAGTACGGCTGCCGTTCCGTCTAGCAATCCGCCCCCGCATTTT
CASSTAAVPSSNPPPHF
>NA|NA|TRBV7-8|TRBJ1-1
TGTGCCAGCAACTTAGCTGGTTTGAACACTGAAGCTTTCTTT
CASNLAGLNTEAFF
>NA|many|TRBV3-2|TRBJ2-5
TGTGCCAGCAGCCCCCCGGGACCCGGCCAAGAGACCCAGTACTTC
CASSPPGPGQETQYF
>NA|many|TRBV6-2/TRBV6-3|TRBJ1-1
TGTGCCAGCCAACGGCGGGGGGCGAACACTGAAGCTTTCTTT
CASQRRGANTEAFF
>NA|medium-sized|TRBV29-1|TRBJ2-3
TGCAGCGTTGAGGGCAGGGCCACAGATACGCAGTATTTT
CSVEGRATDTQYF
>NA|many|TRBV6-5|TRBJ2-1
TGTGCCAGCAGTTATCCGCCCGCGGACAGCAATGAGCAGTTCTTC
CASSYPPADSNEQFF
>TRBD2|many|TRBV11-2|TRBJ2-3
TGTGCCAGCAGCCGGACTAGCGGGAGACCTCACACAGATACGCAGTATTTT
CASSRTSGRPHTDTQYF
>TRBD1|few|TRBV6-2/TRBV6-3|TRBJ2-7
TGTGCCAGCAGTACCCGAGACAGGGCTTCCTACGAGCAGCACTTC
CASSTRDRASYEQHF
>NA|many|TRBV7-9|TRBJ2-3
TGTGCCAGCGGCGGACAGATAACAGATACGCAGTATTTT
CASGGQITDTQYF
>NA|NA|TRBV7-9|TRBJ2-3
TGTGCCAGCAGCTTAGTCTCCGATACGCAGTATTTT
CASSLVSDTQYF
>NA|NA|TRBV6-5|TRBJ2-5
TGTGCCAGCACCCTCCAAGAGACCCAGTACTTC
CASTLQETQYF
>NA|many|TRBV30|TRBJ1-1
TGTGCCTGGAGTGTACTTGTGCCGCCACGTAGTGCTTTCTTT
CAWSVLVPPRSAFF
>NA|many|TRBV12-3/TRBV12-4|TRBJ2-3
TGTGCCAGCAGTCCGGGACGGTCAGATACGCAGTATTTT
CASSPGRSDTQYF